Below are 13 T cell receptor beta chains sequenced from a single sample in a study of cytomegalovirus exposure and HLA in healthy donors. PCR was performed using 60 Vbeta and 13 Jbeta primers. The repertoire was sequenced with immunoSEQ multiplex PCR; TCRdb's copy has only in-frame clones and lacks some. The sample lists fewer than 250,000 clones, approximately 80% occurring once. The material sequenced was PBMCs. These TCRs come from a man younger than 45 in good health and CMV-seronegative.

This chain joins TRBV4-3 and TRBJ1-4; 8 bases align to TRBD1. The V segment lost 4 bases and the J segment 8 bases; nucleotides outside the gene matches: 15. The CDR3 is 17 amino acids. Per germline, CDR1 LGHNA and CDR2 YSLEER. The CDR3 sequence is CASSPGGTGTLREKLFF. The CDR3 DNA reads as TGCGCCAGCAGCCCTGGTGGGACAGGTACCCTGCGGGAAAAACTGTTTTTT.

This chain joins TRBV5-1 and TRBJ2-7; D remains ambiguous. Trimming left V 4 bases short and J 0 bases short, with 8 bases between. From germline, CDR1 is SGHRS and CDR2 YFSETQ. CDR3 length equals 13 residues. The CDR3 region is CASSISSSYEQYF. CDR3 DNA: TGCGCCAGCAGCATCTCCAGCTCCTACGAGCAGTACTTC.

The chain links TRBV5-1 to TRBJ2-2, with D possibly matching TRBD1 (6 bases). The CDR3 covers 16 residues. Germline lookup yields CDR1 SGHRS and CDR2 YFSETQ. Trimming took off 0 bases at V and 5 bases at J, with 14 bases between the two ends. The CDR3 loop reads CASSLGAGDGTGELFF. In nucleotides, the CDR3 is TGCGCCAGCAGCTTGGGGGCAGGGGACGGTACCGGGGAGCTGTTTTTT. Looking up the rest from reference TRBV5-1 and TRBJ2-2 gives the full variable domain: KAGVTQTPRYLIKTRGQQVTLSCSPISGHRSVSWYQQTPGQGLQFLFEYFSETQRNKGNFPGRFSGRQFSNSRSEMNVSTLELGDSALYLCASSLGAGDGTGELFFGEGSRLTVL.

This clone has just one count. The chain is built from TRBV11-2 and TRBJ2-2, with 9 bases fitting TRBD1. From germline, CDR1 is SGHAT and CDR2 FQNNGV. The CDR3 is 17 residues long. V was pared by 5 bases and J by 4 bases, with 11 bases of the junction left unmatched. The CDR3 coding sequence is TGTGCCAGCAGCATCACTCCCGGGACAGGGTTCACCGGGGAGCTGTTTTTT. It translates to CASSITPGTGFTGELFF.

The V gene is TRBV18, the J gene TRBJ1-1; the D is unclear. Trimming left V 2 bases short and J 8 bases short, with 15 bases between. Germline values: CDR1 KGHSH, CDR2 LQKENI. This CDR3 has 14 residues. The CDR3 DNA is TGTGCCAGCTCACCAAAAAGTTACGGAGGGGAAGCTTTCTTT. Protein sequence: CASSPKSYGGEAFF.

CDR3 sequence (DNA): TGTGCCAGCAGCGTAGGACCCAGGGGCTCCTATAATTCACCCCTCCACTTT. Residues: CASSVGPRGSYNSPLHF. This rearrangement joins TRBV9 to TRBJ1-6; the D gene is possibly TRBD1 (6 bases). Germline CDR1 SGDLS, CDR2 YYNGEE. V was trimmed by 0 bases and J by 0 bases, leaving 10 bases between them. The CDR3 contains 17 residues.

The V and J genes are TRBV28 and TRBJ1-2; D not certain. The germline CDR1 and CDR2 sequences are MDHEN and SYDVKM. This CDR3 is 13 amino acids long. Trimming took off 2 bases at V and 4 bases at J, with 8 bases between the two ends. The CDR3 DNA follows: TGTGCCAGCAGTTTACGGGGAGCCTATGGCTACACCTTC. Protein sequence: CASSLRGAYGYTF.

The CDR3 protein is CASSLKGGNEQFF. The CDR3 nucleotides read TGTGCCAGCAGCTTAAAAGGCGGCAATGAGCAGTTCTTC. V gene TRBV7-2 combines with J gene TRBJ2-1; D unresolved. Trimming stripped 2 bases from V and 6 bases from J, with 8 bases between. Germline CDR1 SGHTA, CDR2 FQGNSA. The CDR3 runs 13 residues. Full variable domain (missing parts from reference TRBV7-2 and TRBJ2-1): GAGVSQSPSNKVTEKGKDVELRCDPISGHTALYWYRQSLGQGLEFLIYFQGNSAPDKSGLPSDRFSAERTGGSVSTLTIQRTQQEDSAVYLCASSLKGGNEQFFGPGTRLTVL.

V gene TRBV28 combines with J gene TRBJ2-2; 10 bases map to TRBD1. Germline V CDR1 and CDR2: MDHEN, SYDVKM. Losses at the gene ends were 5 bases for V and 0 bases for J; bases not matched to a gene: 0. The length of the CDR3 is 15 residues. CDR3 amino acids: CASSGQGANTGELFF. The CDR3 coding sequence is TGTGCCAGCAGTGGACAGGGGGCGAACACCGGGGAGCTGTTTTTT. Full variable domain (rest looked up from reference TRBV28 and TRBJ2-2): DVKVTQSSRYLVKRTGEKVFLECVQDMDHENMFWYRQDPGLGLRLIYFSYDVKMKEKGDIPEGYSVSREKKERFSLILESASTNQTSMYLCASSGQGANTGELFFGEGSRLTVL.

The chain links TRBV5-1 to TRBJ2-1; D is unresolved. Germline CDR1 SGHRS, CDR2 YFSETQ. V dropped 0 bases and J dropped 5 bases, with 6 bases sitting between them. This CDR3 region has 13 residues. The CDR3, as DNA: TGCGCCAGCAGCTTGGACACGCACAATGAGCAGTTCTTC. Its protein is CASSLDTHNEQFF.

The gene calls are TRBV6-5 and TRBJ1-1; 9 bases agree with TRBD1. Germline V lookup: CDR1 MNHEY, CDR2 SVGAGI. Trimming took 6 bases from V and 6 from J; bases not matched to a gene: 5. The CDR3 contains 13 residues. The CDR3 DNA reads TGTGCCAGCAGGGACAGGGGCTACGCTGAAGCTTTCTTT. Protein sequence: CASRDRGYAEAFF.

In DNA form, the CDR3 reads TGTGCCAGCAGTGACGGGTCCCGGCAGCCCCAGCATTTT. This gives the protein CASSDGSRQPQHF. The chain links TRBV6-1 to TRBJ1-5, with D hard to call. The CDR3 is 13 residues long. The V gene lost 3 bases and the J gene lost 7 bases, with 10 bases spanning the gap. Germline-derived CDR1 and CDR2 are MNHNS and SASEGT.

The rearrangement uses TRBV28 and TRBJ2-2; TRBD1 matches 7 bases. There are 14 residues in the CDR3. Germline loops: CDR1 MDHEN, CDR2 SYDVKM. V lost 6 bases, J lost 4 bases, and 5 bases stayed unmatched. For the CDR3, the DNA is TGTGCCAGCAGGCACAGGGGACGCACCGGGGAGCTGTTTTTT. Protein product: CASRHRGRTGELFF.